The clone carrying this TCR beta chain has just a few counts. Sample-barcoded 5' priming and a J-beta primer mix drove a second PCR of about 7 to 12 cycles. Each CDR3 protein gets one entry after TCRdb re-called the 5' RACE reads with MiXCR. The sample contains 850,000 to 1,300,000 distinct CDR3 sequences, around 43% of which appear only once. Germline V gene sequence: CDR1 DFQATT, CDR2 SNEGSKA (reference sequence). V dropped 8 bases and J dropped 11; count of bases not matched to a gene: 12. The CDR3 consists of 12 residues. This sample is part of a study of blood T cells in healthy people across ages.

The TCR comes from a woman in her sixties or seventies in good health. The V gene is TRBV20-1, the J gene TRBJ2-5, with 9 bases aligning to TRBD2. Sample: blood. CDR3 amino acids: CSLDSGSREQYF. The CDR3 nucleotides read TGCAGTCTCGATAGCGGGAGTAGAGAGCAGTACTTC.